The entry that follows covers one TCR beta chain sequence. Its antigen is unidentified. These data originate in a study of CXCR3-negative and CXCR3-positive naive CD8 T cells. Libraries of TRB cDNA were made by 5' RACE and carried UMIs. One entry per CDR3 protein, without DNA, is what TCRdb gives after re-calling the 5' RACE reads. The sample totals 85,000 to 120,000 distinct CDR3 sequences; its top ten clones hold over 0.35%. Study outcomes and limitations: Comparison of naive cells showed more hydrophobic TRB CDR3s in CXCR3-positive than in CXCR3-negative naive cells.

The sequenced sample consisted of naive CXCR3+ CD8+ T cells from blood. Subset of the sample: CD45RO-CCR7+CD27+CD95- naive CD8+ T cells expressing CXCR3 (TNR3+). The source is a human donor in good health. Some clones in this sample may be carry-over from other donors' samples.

This chain's CDR3 is CASTTGASNEQYF. The chain joins TRBV6-6 to TRBJ2-7; checking the TCRdb D call of TRBD1 is not possible without DNA. The CDR3 is 13 residues long. Per germline, CDR1 MNHNY and CDR2 SVGAGI (reference sequence).